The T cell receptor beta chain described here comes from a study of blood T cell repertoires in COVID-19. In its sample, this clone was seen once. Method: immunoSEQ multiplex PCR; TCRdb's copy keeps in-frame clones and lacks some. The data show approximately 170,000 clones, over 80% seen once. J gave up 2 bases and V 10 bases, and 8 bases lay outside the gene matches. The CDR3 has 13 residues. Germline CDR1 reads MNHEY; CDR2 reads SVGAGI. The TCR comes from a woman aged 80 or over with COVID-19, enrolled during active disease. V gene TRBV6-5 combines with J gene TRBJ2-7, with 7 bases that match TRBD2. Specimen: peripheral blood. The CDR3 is CATPGRDTYEQYF. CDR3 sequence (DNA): TGTGCCACCCCGGGGAGGGATACCTACGAGCAGTACTTC.